This T cell receptor (beta chain) was sequenced in a study of blood T cell repertoires in COVID-19. Original analysis: The assay estimated nucleated cells by amplifying reference gene primers. Sequenced by immunoSEQ multiplex PCR; TCRdb stores in-frame clones only, minus some. D and trimming were read from the DNA, whereas the V and J calls and clone size are those reported in that table. The table shows approximately 240,000 clones, with 65% to 85% occurring only once. The V segment lost 8 bases and the J segment 6 bases; nucleotides outside the gene matches: 11. The CDR3 spans 15 residues. Germline V gives CDR1 MDHEN, CDR2 SYDVKM.

Sequencing was done on a sample of peripheral blood. This sequence joins TRBV28 and TRBJ1-2; the match to TRBD1 covers 11 bases. This sequence was found in a woman aged 40 to 49 with active or convalescent COVID-19. For the CDR3, the DNA is TGTGCCAGCCTCAAATCACCGGGACAGGGGGATGGCTACACCTTC. It specifies CASLKSPGQGDGYTF.